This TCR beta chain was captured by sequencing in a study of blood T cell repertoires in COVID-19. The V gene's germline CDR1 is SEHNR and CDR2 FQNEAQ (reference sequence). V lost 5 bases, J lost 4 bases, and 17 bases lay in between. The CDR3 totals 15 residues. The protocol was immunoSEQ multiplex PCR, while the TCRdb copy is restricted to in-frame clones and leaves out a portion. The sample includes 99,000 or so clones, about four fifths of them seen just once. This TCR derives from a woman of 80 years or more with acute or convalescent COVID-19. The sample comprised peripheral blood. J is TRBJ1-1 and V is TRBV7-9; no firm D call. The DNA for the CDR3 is TGTGCCAGCAGCCCGGTCGGAGGGATTGGCACTGAAGCTTTCTTT. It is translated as CASSPVGGIGTEAFF.